These 15 T cell receptor beta chains were sequenced from one sample in a study of T cell changes during pregnancy in multiple sclerosis. The method was immunoSEQ multiplex PCR; TCRdb's version includes in-frame clones alone and lacks a portion of them. The data show approximately 100,000 clones, with about 94% seen just once and less than 2.5% held by the top ten. The material sequenced was peripheral blood, taken in the third trimester of pregnancy. The source is a female donor with multiple sclerosis, enrolled in a pregnancy study.

CDR3 sequence: CASSLKARGQYF. In nucleotides, the CDR3 is TGTGCCAGCAGTTTAAAGGCTCGAGGGCAGTACTTC. The V gene is TRBV28, the J gene TRBJ2-7, with D unclear. Germline CDR1 reads MDHEN; CDR2 reads SYDVKM. V gave up 2 bases and J gave up 9 bases, with 11 bases separating them. The CDR3 is made up of 12 amino acids.

This clone was observed a single time. This sequence joins TRBV10-3 and TRBJ2-1; TRBD2 matches 9 bases. J lost 7 bases, V lost 6 bases, and 10 bases had no gene match. CDR3 size: 15 residues. Germline assignment: CDR1 ENHRY and CDR2 SYGVKD. CDR3 DNA sequence: TGTGCCATCAGGGGACTAGCATCCCCAGGGAATGAGCAGTTCTTC. This sequence encodes CAIRGLASPGNEQFF.

This CDR3 is CASSPGHLTGELFF. CDR3 DNA sequence: TGTGCCAGCAGCCCTGGACACCTCACCGGGGAGCTGTTTTTT. The chain carries TRBV9 and TRBJ2-2, with D maybe TRBD1 (5 bases). This CDR3 is built from 14 residues. Trimming left V 4 bases short and J 4 bases short, with 11 bases between. Germline CDR1 reads SGDLS; CDR2 reads YYNGEE.

V usage is TRBV28 and J usage is TRBJ1-1; D possibly corresponds to TRBD1 (6 bases). Per the germline V gene, CDR1 is MDHEN and CDR2 is SYDVKM. Trimming shortened V by 6 bases and J by 6 bases, and 20 bases separated the two germline ends. CDR3 length: 15 amino acids. The CDR3 DNA follows: TGTGCCAGCAGCCGGGTACAGGGTGTTAGTGCTGAAGCTTTCTTT. It translates to CASSRVQGVSAEAFF. Together with reference TRBV28 and TRBJ1-1, the CDR3 gives the full variable domain: DVKVTQSSRYLVKRTGEKVFLECVQDMDHENMFWYRQDPGLGLRLIYFSYDVKMKEKGDIPEGYSVSREKKERFSLILESASTNQTSMYLCASSRVQGVSAEAFFGQGTRLTVV.

V gene TRBV27 combines with J gene TRBJ2-7; 12 bases align to TRBD2. Germline assignment: CDR1 MNHEY and CDR2 SMNVEV (reference sequence). The J segment lost 5 bases and the V segment lost 4 bases, leaving 9 bases of the junction unmatched. CDR3 length: 16 amino acids. CDR3 nucleotides: TGTGCCAGCAGTTCATTACTAGCGGGAGGTTTCCACGAGCAGTACTTC. It yields the protein CASSSLLAGGFHEQYF.

In regard to this clone: In the same sample, other DNA sequences code for this CDR3. J is TRBJ2-5 and V is TRBV2; possible D gene TRBD1, 6 bases. Trimming left V 4 bases short and J 4 bases short, with 10 bases between. Germline CDR1 reads SNHLY; CDR2 reads FYNNEI. There are 13 residues in the CDR3. As DNA, the CDR3 is TGTGCCAGCAGTGCCGGCAGGGGAGAGACCCAGTACTTC. Translated, it gives CASSAGRGETQYF. The full variable domain, completed using reference TRBV2 and TRBJ2-5, is EPEVTQTPSHQVTQMGQEVILRCVPISNHLYFYWYRQILGQKVEFLVSFYNNEISEKSEIFDDQFSVERPDGSNFTLKIRSTKLEDSAMYFCASSAGRGETQYFGPGTRLLVL.

This chain connects TRBV5-1 to TRBJ2-1; D remains ambiguous. CDR1 SGHRS and CDR2 YFSETQ come from the germline V gene. Deletions cut 0 bases from V and 4 bases from J, with 11 bases between. CDR3 size: 15 residues. CDR3 sequence reads: CASSLVVDKYNEQFF. The CDR3 bases are TGCGCCAGCAGCTTGGTAGTCGACAAATACAATGAGCAGTTCTTC.

The chain employs TRBV5-1 and TRBJ2-7, with TRBD1 as a possible D gene (5 bases). CDR3 length equals 13 residues. Trimming pared 2 bases from V and 1 base from J, leaving 7 bases between. Germline CDR1 reads SGHRS; CDR2 reads YFSETQ. CDR3 loop: CASSFRESYEQYF. The CDR3 DNA sequence: TGCGCCAGCAGCTTCAGGGAATCCTACGAGCAGTACTTC.

The chain carries TRBV4-3 and TRBJ2-1, with D possibly being TRBD2 (6 bases). The germline V and J ends were trimmed by 4 bases and 9 bases, with 10 bases remaining between them. There are 12 residues in the CDR3. The V gene's germline CDR1 is LGHNA and CDR2 YSLEER. The CDR3 sequence is CASSPGGAEQFF. In nucleotides, the CDR3 is TGCGCCAGCAGCCCCGGAGGGGCTGAGCAGTTCTTC.

The chain combines TRBV2 with TRBJ2-5; 7 bases are shared with TRBD2. Germline V gene sequence: CDR1 SNHLY, CDR2 FYNNEI. This CDR3 region has 12 residues. With V trimmed by 7 bases and J by 5 bases, 4 bases remained unmatched. CDR3 in amino acids: CASTDGGETQYF. The CDR3 DNA reads as TGTGCCAGCACCGACGGGGGGGAGACCCAGTACTTC.

The chain has TRBV7-2 and TRBJ1-3; 8 bases map to TRBD1. The CDR3 extends over 15 amino acids. V lost 2 bases, J lost 4 bases, and 4 bases stayed unmatched. CDR1 and CDR2 (germline): SGHTA, FQGNSA. In nucleotides, the CDR3 is TGTGCCAGCAGCTTACCGGACAGGGTAGGAAACACCATATATTTT. Its protein is CASSLPDRVGNTIYF.

In its sample, this clone was seen a few times. The gene calls are TRBV2 and TRBJ2-7; D not certain. V lost 1 base and J 3 bases, leaving 13 bases between the germline ends. Germline assignment: CDR1 SNHLY and CDR2 FYNNEI. The length of the CDR3 is 15 residues. The CDR3 loop is CASSEGSLNGYEQYF. CDR3 DNA: TGTGCCAGCAGTGAAGGGAGCCTAAACGGCTACGAGCAGTACTTC.

The J gene is TRBJ2-3, the V gene TRBV7-3; 7 positions match TRBD2. The CDR3 totals 16 residues. Germline trimming cut 6 bases from V and 3 bases from J; bases unmatched to any gene: 12. CDR1 and CDR2 (germline): SGHTA, FQGTGA. The CDR3, as DNA: TGTGCCAGCAGTTCCAGACCGGGACTACCTACAGATACGCAGTATTTT. Translating gives CASSSRPGLPTDTQYF.

The chain employs TRBV15 and TRBJ2-7, with D perhaps matching TRBD1 (5 bases). Trimming took off 3 bases at V and 4 bases at J, with 7 bases between the two ends. This CDR3 comprises 12 residues. Germline assignment: CDR1 LNHNV and CDR2 YYDKDF (reference sequence). The CDR3 nucleotides read TGTGCCACCAGCAGCGACAGTTACGAGCAGTACTTC. Translating gives CATSSDSYEQYF.

CDR3 DNA: TGCGCCAGCAGCTTGGACGGACTCGGCTCTGGAAACACCATATATTTT. It yields the protein CASSLDGLGSGNTIYF. The genes are TRBV5-1 and TRBJ1-3; unclear D gene. Germline CDR1 reads SGHRS; CDR2 reads YFSETQ. This CDR3 has 16 amino acids. V lost 0 bases, J lost 0 bases, and 10 bases lay in between. The variable domain in full, completed from reference TRBV5-1 and TRBJ1-3, reads KAGVTQTPRYLIKTRGQQVTLSCSPISGHRSVSWYQQTPGQGLQFLFEYFSETQRNKGNFPGRFSGRQFSNSRSEMNVSTLELGDSALYLCASSLDGLGSGNTIYFGEGSWLTVV.